This paragraph covers one T cell receptor beta chain sequence. Its target is unknown. Trimming removed 5 bases from V and 13 bases from J; junction bases left unmatched: 14. Germline CDR1 reads MNHEY; CDR2 reads SVGAGI. The CDR3 has 14 residues. The source of the sample is a study of shared clonotypes between healthy human individuals. Overall study results and limits: Sampling used blood alone; tissue repertoires probably differ.

It was on ten immunoSEQ deep assay plates that unsorted PBMC DNA was sequenced. TCRdb's table, derived via immunoSEQ multiplex PCR, lists solely in-frame clones and lacks some. Here the sample spans around 480,000 clones, 60% to 80% being singletons. The receptor was isolated from a middle-aged woman in good health. Some clones in this sample may be carry-over from other donors' samples. This chain connects TRBV6-5 to TRBJ2-5; TRBD1 matches at 9 bases. Source material: PBMCs. DNA of the CDR3: TGTGCCAGCAGTGCGACAGGGGGTCAGTCGGCGAGGTACTTC. This codes for CASSATGGQSARYF.